This T cell receptor (beta chain) was sequenced for a study of cytomegalovirus exposure and HLA in healthy donors. This clone was recorded a few times. Researchers ran the PCR with 60 Vbeta and 13 Jbeta primers. This table comes from immunoSEQ multiplex PCR, and its TCRdb copy is limited to in-frame clones, with some not included. This sample has 160,000 or so clones, with 82% found just once. This CDR3 comprises 12 residues. Trimming pared 5 bases from V and 5 bases from J, leaving 10 bases between. Germline V gene lookup returns CDR1 SGHRS and CDR2 YFSETQ. Sequences were obtained from PBMCs. The chain carries TRBV5-1 and TRBJ1-2; a weak D match, TRBD1 (5 bases). This clonotype originated in a man aged 50 to 60 in good health and CMV-seropositive. DNA of the CDR3: TGCGCCAGCAGGGCAGACAGTTATGGCTACACCTTC. It specifies CASRADSYGYTF.